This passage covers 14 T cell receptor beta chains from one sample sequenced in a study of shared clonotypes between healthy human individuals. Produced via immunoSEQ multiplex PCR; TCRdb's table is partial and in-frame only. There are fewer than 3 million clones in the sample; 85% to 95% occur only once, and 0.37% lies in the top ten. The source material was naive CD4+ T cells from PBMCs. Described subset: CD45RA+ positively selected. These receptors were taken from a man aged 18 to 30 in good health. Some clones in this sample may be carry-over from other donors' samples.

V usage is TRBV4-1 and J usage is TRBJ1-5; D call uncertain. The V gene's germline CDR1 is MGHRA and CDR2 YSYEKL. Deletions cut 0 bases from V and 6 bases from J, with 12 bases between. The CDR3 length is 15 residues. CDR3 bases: TGCGCCAGCAGCCAAGATTCTTGGGGTGGTCAGCCCCAGCATTTT. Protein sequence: CASSQDSWGGQPQHF.

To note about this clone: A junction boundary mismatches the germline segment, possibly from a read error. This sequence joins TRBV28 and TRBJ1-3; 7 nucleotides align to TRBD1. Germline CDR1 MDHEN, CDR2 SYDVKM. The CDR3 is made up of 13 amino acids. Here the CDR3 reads CASSSRDRHPVSF. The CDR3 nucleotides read TGTGCCAGCAGTTCCCGGGACAGACATCCGGTATCTTTT.

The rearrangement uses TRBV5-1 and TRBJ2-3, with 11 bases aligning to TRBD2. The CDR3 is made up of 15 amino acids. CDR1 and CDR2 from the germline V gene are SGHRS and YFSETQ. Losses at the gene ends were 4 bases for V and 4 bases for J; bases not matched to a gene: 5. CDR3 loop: CASSPPTSGADTQYF. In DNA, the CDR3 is TGCGCCAGCAGCCCCCCGACTAGCGGGGCAGATACGCAGTATTTT. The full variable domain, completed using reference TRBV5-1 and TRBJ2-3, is KAGVTQTPRYLIKTRGQQVTLSCSPISGHRSVSWYQQTPGQGLQFLFEYFSETQRNKGNFPGRFSGRQFSNSRSEMNVSTLELGDSALYLCASSPPTSGADTQYFGPGTRLTVL.

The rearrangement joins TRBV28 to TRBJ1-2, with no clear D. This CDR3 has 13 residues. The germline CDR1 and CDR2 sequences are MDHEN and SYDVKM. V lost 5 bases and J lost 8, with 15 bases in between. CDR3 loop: CASSPVGGSGYTF. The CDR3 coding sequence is TGTGCCAGCAGTCCAGTTGGCGGAAGCGGCTACACCTTC.

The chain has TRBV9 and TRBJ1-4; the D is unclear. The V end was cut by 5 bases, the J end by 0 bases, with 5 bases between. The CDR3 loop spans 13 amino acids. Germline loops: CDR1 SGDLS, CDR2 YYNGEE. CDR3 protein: CASSATTNEKLFF. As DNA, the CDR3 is TGTGCCAGCAGTGCGACAACTAATGAAAAACTGTTTTTT.

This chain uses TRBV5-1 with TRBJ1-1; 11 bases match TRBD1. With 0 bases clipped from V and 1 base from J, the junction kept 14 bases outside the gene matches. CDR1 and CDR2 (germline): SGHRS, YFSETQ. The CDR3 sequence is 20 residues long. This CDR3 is CASSLGDRGFRNPPNTEAFF. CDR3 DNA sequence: TGCGCCAGCAGCTTGGGGGACAGGGGGTTTCGAAATCCCCCGAACACTGAAGCTTTCTTT. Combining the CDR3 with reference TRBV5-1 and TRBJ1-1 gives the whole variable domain KAGVTQTPRYLIKTRGQQVTLSCSPISGHRSVSWYQQTPGQGLQFLFEYFSETQRNKGNFPGRFSGRQFSNSRSEMNVSTLELGDSALYLCASSLGDRGFRNPPNTEAFFGQGTRLTVV.

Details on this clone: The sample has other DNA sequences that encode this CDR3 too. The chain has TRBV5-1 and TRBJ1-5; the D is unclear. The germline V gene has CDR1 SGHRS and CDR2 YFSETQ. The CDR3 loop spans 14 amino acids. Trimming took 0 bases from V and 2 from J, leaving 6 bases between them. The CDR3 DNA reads TGCGCCAGCAGCTTGGATGGGGGCAATCAGCCCCAGCATTTT. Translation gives CASSLDGGNQPQHF.

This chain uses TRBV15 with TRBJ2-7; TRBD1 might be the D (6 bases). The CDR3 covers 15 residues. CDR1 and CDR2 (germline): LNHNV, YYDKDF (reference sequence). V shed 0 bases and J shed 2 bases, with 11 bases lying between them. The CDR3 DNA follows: TGTGCCACCAGCAGAGATTTGGGGGCGACCTACGAGCAGTACTTC. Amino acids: CATSRDLGATYEQYF.

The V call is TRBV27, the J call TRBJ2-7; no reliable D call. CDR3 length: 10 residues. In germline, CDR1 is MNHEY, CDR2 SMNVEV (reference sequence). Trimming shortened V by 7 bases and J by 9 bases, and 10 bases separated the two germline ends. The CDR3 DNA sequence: TGTGCCAGCACCGTAGACGGGCAGTACTTC. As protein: CASTVDGQYF.

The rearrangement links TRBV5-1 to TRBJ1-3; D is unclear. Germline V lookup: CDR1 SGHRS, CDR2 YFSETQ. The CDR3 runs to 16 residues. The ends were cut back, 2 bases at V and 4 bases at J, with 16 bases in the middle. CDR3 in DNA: TGCGCCAGCAGCTTACTTCCCCAGGTCGCCGGAAACACCATATATTTT. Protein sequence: CASSLLPQVAGNTIYF.

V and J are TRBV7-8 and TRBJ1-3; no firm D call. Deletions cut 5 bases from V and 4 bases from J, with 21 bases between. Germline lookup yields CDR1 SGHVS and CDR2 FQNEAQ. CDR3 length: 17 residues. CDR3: CASSPNTGPSRGNTIYF. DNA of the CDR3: TGTGCCAGCAGCCCTAACACTGGGCCGTCCCGGGGAAACACCATATATTTT.

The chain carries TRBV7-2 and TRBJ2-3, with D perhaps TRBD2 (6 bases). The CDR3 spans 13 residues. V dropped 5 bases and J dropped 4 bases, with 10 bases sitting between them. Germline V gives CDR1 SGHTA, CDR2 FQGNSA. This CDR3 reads CASSPGGADTQYF. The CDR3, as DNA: TGTGCCAGCAGCCCCGGCGGGGCAGATACGCAGTATTTT.

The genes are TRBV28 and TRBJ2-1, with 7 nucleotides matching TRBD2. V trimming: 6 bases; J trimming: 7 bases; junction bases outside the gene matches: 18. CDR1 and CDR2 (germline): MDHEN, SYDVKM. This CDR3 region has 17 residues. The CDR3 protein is CASSLPGEAGRRNEQFF. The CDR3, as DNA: TGTGCCAGCAGCTTGCCCGGGGAAGCGGGGAGACGAAATGAGCAGTTCTTC.

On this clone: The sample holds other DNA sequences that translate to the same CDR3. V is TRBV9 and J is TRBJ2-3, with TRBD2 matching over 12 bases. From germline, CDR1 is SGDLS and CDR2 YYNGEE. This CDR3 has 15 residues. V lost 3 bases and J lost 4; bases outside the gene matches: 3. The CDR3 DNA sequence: TGTGCCAGCAGCGCGACTAGCGGGAGCCCAGATACGCAGTATTTT. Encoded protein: CASSATSGSPDTQYF.